This is a list of T cell receptor beta chains from one sample in a study of blood T cell repertoires in COVID-19. Profiling relied on immunoSEQ multiplex PCR, and the TCRdb table lists in-frame clones only, not all of them. Of tens of thousands of clones listed, about 79% are singletons. Sample: peripheral blood. These receptor sequences come from a human donor in a cohort sampled during active COVID-19. Each CDR3 is given with its conserved first and last residue. D genes are given only for firm matches. Clone size is shown for a subset of rows, as once, few, many or a class of expanded clone.

TRBJ1-1 TRBV6-5 - 12 - CASSYSTGEAFF TGTGCCAGCAGTTACTCGACAGGAGAAGCTTTCTTT
TRBJ1-5 TRBV11-2 - 14 - CASSLGQTNQPQHF TGTGCCAGCAGTCTTGGACAGACCAATCAGCCCCAGCATTTT
TRBJ1-4 TRBV6-5 - 14 - CASSTERPGEKLFF TGTGCCAGCAGTACCGAGCGACCTGGTGAAAAACTGTTTTTT
TRBJ2-7 TRBV7-3 - 17 - CASSPPGRAPMSYEQYF TGTGCCAGCAGCCCCCCCGGCAGGGCTCCCATGTCCTACGAGCAGTACTTC
TRBJ2-7 TRBV7-2 TRBD1 16 few CASSLQGSGTPYEQYF TGTGCCAGCAGCCTACAGGGGTCCGGGACGCCTTACGAGCAGTACTTC
TRBJ2-1 TRBV7-3 - 15 - CASSFYGGAYNEQFF TGTGCCAGCAGCTTTTATGGGGGCGCCTACAATGAGCAGTTCTTC
TRBJ2-7 TRBV4-3 TRBD1 15 - CASSQDGTGINEQYF TGCGCCAGCAGCCAAGATGGGACAGGGATCAACGAGCAGTACTTC
TRBJ1-2 TRBV6-5 - 13 - CASTQHGTYGYTF TGTGCCAGCACCCAACACGGGACATATGGCTACACCTTC
TRBJ1-3 TRBV7-9 - 16 - CASSLARSNSGNTIYF TGTGCCAGCAGCTTAGCGAGATCCAACTCTGGAAACACCATATATTTT
TRBJ2-7 TRBV21-1 - 14 - CASIKTTGFYEQYF TGTGCCAGCATCAAGACGACAGGGTTCTACGAGCAGTACTTC
TRBJ2-7 TRBV3-1/TRBV3-2 TRBD2 19 - CASSGRGTSGGTSSYEQYF TGTGCCAGCAGCGGACGCGGGACTAGCGGGGGTACGAGCTCCTACGAGCAGTACTTC
TRBJ2-5 TRBV5-1 - 14 - CASSLGGGRETQYF TGCGCCAGCAGCTTGGGGGGAGGAAGGGAGACCCAGTACTTC
TRBJ2-7 TRBV2 - 14 few CASSAGTEAYEQYF TGTGCCAGCAGTGCCGGGACTGAGGCCTACGAGCAGTACTTC
TRBJ1-1 TRBV7-8 - 16 - CASSLEVPRVNTEAFF TGTGCCAGCAGCTTAGAGGTCCCCCGGGTGAACACTGAAGCTTTCTTT
TRBJ2-7 TRBV20-1 - 13 - CSASSLEPYEQYF TGCAGTGCTAGTAGCCTAGAACCCTACGAGCAGTACTTC
TRBJ1-4 TRBV18 TRBD1 14 - CASSPGTGEEKLFF TGTGCCAGCTCCCCCGGGACAGGGGAAGAAAAACTGTTTTTT
TRBJ2-7 TRBV11-2 TRBD2 18 - CASSPPFLTSGGAAEQYF TGTGCCAGCAGCCCACCATTCCTGACTAGCGGGGGGGCGGCTGAGCAGTACTTC
TRBJ1-5 TRBV6-6 - 16 once CASSRKIQGRDQPQHF TGTGCCAGCAGTCGAAAGATACAGGGCCGGGATCAGCCCCAGCATTTT
TRBJ1-5 TRBV3-1/TRBV3-2 TRBD1 17 few CASSNGQGGIPRPPQHF TGTGCCAGCAGCAACGGACAGGGAGGAATACCCAGGCCGCCCCAGCATTTT
TRBJ1-6 TRBV7-9 TRBD1 15 few CASSLGDRGNSPLHF TGTGCCAGCAGCTTAGGGGACAGGGGCAATTCACCCCTCCACTTT
TRBJ2-7 TRBV5-1 TRBD1 16 - CASSLGGTGSGGKQYF TGCGCCAGCAGCTTGGGAGGGACAGGTTCTGGGGGGAAGCAGTACTTC
TRBJ1-2 TRBV27 TRBD1 14 - CASSLMGTGGGYTF TGTGCCAGCAGTTTAATGGGGACAGGGGGCGGCTACACCTTC
TRBJ2-7 TRBV4-3 - 14 few CASSQDYGGYEQYF TGCGCCAGCAGCCAAGATTACGGTGGCTACGAGCAGTACTTC
TRBJ2-4 TRBV6-5 TRBD1 15 once CASSTGQGFKNIQYF TGTGCCAGCAGCACCGGACAGGGTTTCAAAAACATTCAGTACTTC
TRBJ1-2 TRBV2 - 13 - CASTQIPSYGYTF TGTGCCAGCACCCAAATCCCTAGCTATGGCTACACCTTC
TRBJ2-3 TRBV19 - 14 - CASSPTASADTQYF TGTGCCAGTAGTCCGACAGCATCGGCGGATACGCAGTATTTT
TRBJ2-7 TRBV19 TRBD2 15 - CASSILASGGYEQYF TGTGCCAGTAGTATTTTGGCTAGCGGGGGCTACGAGCAGTACTTC
TRBJ2-2 TRBV5-1 TRBD2 15 - CASSGSSGYTGELFF TGCGCCAGCAGCGGGTCTAGCGGGTACACCGGGGAGCTGTTTTTT
TRBJ1-1 TRBV28 - 15 once CASSFGGALNTEAFF TGTGCCAGCAGTTTCGGGGGGGCTCTGAACACTGAAGCTTTCTTT
TRBJ1-2 TRBV10-3 TRBD1 13 - CAISGQGSYGYTF TGTGCCATCAGCGGACAGGGAAGCTATGGCTACACCTTC
TRBJ1-2 TRBV28 - 14 - CASSAHQGSYGYTF TGTGCCAGCAGTGCCCACCAGGGTAGCTATGGCTACACCTTC
TRBJ2-7 TRBV10-1 TRBD1 12 - CASGDRGLPQYF TGCGCCAGCGGGGACAGGGGGCTACCGCAGTACTTC
TRBJ1-4 TRBV2 - 14 few CASSTQGLREKLFF TGTGCCAGCAGTACACAGGGATTACGGGAAAAACTGTTTTTT
TRBJ2-7 TRBV6-2/TRBV6-3 TRBD1 17 - CASSVSGTGARIGEQYF TGTGCCAGCAGCGTATCCGGGACAGGGGCACGAATAGGCGAGCAGTACTTC
TRBJ1-1 TRBV5-3 - 15 once CARSAQQGVDTEAFF TGTGCCAGAAGCGCACAACAGGGAGTGGATACTGAAGCTTTCTTT